This T cell receptor (beta chain) was recorded in a study of shared clonotypes between healthy human individuals. Study-level points and caveats: The sole specimen, blood, was sampled, and tissue repertoires likely differ.

Several immunoSEQ 96-well plates shared each subset's DNA, each plate a replicate. TCRdb keeps only in-frame clones here, not all; method: immunoSEQ multiplex PCR. The sample includes around 320,000 clones, about nine tenths seen only once; the top ten take about 16%. The germline V gene has CDR1 SQVTM and CDR2 ANQGSEA. The CDR3 covers 13 residues. Trimming took off 7 bases at V and 3 bases at J, with 12 bases between the two ends. On this clone itself: What it binds is unknown.

The TCR sequence derives from a man aged 18 to 30 in good health. J is TRBJ2-2 and V is TRBV29-1; D is unresolved. Sequenced sample: memory CD8+ T cells sorted from blood. Subset noted: CD45RO+ cells pooled with CCR7-negative TemRA cells. Written as DNA, the CDR3 is TGCAGCGCTAGAGACAAACACACCGGGGAGCTGTTTTTT. Translating it yields CSARDKHTGELFF.